This TCR beta chain was documented in a study of T cell responses to AZD1222 COVID-19 vaccine. General study points: Regions 160-218 and 743-854 held dominance among vaccine-associated CD4 TCRs, which spanned spike. Spike-specific TCR breadth rose after two AZD1222 doses, and depth rose as well. Baseline testing showed seropositivity in only six AZD1222 recipients. Targets within unmutated variant regions were reportedly found for nearly half of spike-specific TCRs.

Here immunoSEQ multiplex PCR was the method, and the copy in TCRdb shows in-frame clones only, minus some. The profile covers some 110,000 clones, with about nine tenths appearing a single time and roughly 4% taken by the ten largest. Points on this clone: Its antigen remains unknown.

V lost 5 bases and J 4 bases, leaving 9 bases between the germline ends. This CDR3 is built from 13 residues. Germline V lookup: CDR1 LNHNV, CDR2 YYDKDF (reference sequence). This sequence joins TRBV15 and TRBJ1-5; a weak D match, TRBD1 (5 bases). The sequence was obtained from an adult in good health. The specimen was peripheral blood, collected on day 0 of AZD1222 vaccination. This chain's CDR3 is CATSRGRNQPQHF. The CDR3 DNA follows: TGTGCCACCAGCCGGGGACGGAATCAGCCCCAGCATTTT.